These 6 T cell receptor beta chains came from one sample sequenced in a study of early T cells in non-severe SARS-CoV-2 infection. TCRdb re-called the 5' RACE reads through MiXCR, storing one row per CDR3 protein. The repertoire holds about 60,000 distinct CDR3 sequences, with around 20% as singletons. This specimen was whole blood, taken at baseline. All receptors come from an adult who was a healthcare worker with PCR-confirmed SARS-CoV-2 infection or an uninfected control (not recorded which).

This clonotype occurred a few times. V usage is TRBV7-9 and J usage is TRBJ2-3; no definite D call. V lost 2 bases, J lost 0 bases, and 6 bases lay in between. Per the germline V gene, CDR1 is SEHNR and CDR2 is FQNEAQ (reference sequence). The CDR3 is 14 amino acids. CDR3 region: CASSLTPSTDTQYF. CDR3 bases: TGTGCCAGCAGCTTAACCCCCAGCACAGATACGCAGTATTTT. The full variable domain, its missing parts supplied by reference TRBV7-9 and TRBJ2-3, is DTGVSQNPRHKITKRGQNVTFRCDPISEHNRLYWYRQTLGQGPEFLTYFQNEAQLEKSRLLSDRFSAERPKGSFSTLEIQRTEQGDSAMYLCASSLTPSTDTQYFGPGTRLTVL.

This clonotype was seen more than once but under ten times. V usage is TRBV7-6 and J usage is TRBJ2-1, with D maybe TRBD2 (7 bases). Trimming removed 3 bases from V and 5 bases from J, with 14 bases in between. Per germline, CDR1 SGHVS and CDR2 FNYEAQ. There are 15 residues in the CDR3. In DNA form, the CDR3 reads TGTGCCAGCAGCTTCGGCGGGGGCCAGAACAATGAGCAGTTCTTC. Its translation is CASSFGGGQNNEQFF.

As DNA, the CDR3 is TGTGCCAGCAGCTCGTCCTTCCAGGGTACGCAGTATTTT. Protein product: CASSSSFQGTQYF. The chain is built from TRBV7-9 and TRBJ2-3; TRBD1 might be the D (5 bases). CDR1 SEHNR and CDR2 FQNEAQ come from the germline V gene (reference sequence). Trimming cost V 4 bases and J 8 bases, with 13 bases left between them. CDR3 length: 13 residues.

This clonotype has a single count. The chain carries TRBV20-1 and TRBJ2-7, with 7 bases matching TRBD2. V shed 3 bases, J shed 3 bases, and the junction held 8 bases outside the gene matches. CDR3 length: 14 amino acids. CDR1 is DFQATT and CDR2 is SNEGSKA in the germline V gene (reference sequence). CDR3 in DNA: TGCAGTGCTAGTCCTGGCGGGACTAACTACGAGCAGTACTTC. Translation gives CSASPGGTNYEQYF.

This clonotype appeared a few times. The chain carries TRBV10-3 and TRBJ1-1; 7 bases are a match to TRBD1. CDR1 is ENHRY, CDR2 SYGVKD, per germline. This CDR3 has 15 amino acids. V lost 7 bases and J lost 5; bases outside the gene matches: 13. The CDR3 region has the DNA TGTGCCATCAACCCGACAGGGATGGAAGTGACTGAAGCTTTCTTT. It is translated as CAINPTGMEVTEAFF.

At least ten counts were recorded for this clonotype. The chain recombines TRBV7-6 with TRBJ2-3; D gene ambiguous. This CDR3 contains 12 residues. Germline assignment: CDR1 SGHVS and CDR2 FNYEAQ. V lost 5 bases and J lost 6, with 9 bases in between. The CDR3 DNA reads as TGTGCCAGCAGCGTAATGGCGGATACGCAGTATTTT. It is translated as CASSVMADTQYF.